Below, 20 T cell receptor beta chains from the same sample are listed, as sequenced in a study of cytomegalovirus exposure and HLA in healthy donors. Profiled with immunoSEQ multiplex PCR; TCRdb holds only in-frame clones, not every one. The table records about 240,000 clones, roughly 89% of them present only once. Sequencing used PBMCs. The origin of the receptors is a young man in good health and CMV-seronegative.

The rearrangement uses TRBV4-1 and TRBJ1-1; 9 nucleotides agree with TRBD1. Germline V CDR1 and CDR2: MGHRA, YSYEKL. J was trimmed by 6 bases and V by 3 bases; bases with no gene match: 5. The CDR3 has 14 residues. The CDR3 bases are TGCGCCAGCAGCCACACGACAGGGGGAGCTGAAGCTTTCTTT. Translation: CASSHTTGGAEAFF.

This rearrangement joins TRBV18 to TRBJ1-4; D gene ambiguous. Between the trimmed V and J ends, which lost 3 bases and 2 bases, there was a span of 16 bases. Per germline, CDR1 KGHSH and CDR2 LQKENI. This CDR3 is built from 17 residues. CDR3 bases: TGTGCCAGCTCACCGACGTTTTTTGGGCTGACTAATGAAAAACTGTTTTTT. It encodes CASSPTFFGLTNEKLFF. The variable domain in full, with the rest retrieved from reference TRBV18 and TRBJ1-4, is NAGVMQNPRHLVRRRGQEARLRCSPMKGHSHVYWYRQLPEEGLKFMVYLQKENIIDESGMPKERFSAEFPKEGPSILRIQQVVRGDSAAYFCASSPTFFGLTNEKLFFGSGTQLSVL.

The V gene is TRBV28, the J gene TRBJ2-7; D call uncertain. CDR1 is MDHEN and CDR2 is SYDVKM in the germline V gene. The CDR3 is 12 amino acids. V was cut by 5 bases and J by 6 bases, with 11 bases left in between. The CDR3 spells CASSLSLAEQYF. The CDR3 coding sequence is TGTGCCAGCAGTCTCTCTTTGGCCGAGCAGTACTTC. Full variable domain (rest looked up from reference TRBV28 and TRBJ2-7): DVKVTQSSRYLVKRTGEKVFLECVQDMDHENMFWYRQDPGLGLRLIYFSYDVKMKEKGDIPEGYSVSREKKERFSLILESASTNQTSMYLCASSLSLAEQYFGPGTRLTVT.

As regards this clone: Its ends do not fully match the called genes, so a read error is possible. V usage is TRBV19 and J usage is TRBJ1-1; maybe TRBD1 (6 bases). The CDR3 covers 12 residues. Germline assignment: CDR1 LNHDA and CDR2 SQIVND (reference sequence). CDR3 region: CASSKPPQGLLF. The CDR3 DNA reads as TGTGCCAGTAGCAAACCCCCACAGGGTCTCCTATTT. The full variable domain, completed using reference TRBV19 and TRBJ1-1, is DGGITQSPKYLFRKEGQNVTLSCEQNLNHDAMYWYRQDPGQGLRLIYYSQIVNDFQKGDIAEGYSVSREKKESFPLTVTSAQKNPTAFYLCASSKPPQGLLFGQGTRLTVV.

V gene TRBV6-5 combines with J gene TRBJ2-7, with a weak D call TRBD1 (5 bases). Germline V CDR1 and CDR2: MNHEY, SVGAGI. V lost 7 bases to trimming and J lost 3 bases, with 19 bases between them. CDR3 length: 15 amino acids. The DNA for the CDR3 is TGTGCCAGCACGCTTTCTTCAGGGTTAAGCTACGAGCAGTACTTC. This codes for CASTLSSGLSYEQYF.

The V call is TRBV12-5, the J call TRBJ2-7, with 7 nucleotides matching TRBD2. The CDR3 covers 15 residues. The germline V gene has CDR1 LGHNT and CDR2 FRNRAP. The V segment lost 6 bases and the J segment 6 bases; nucleotides outside the gene matches: 14. The CDR3 sequence is CASGTEAGRKGEQYF. The CDR3 nucleotides are TGTGCTAGTGGCACGGAGGCCGGGAGGAAGGGCGAGCAGTACTTC.

The chain recombines TRBV11-2 with TRBJ2-3; 7 bases agree with TRBD2. This CDR3 is built from 17 residues. Germline V gives CDR1 SGHAT, CDR2 FQNNGV. With V trimmed by 4 bases and J by 0 bases, 10 bases remained unmatched. In DNA, the CDR3 is TGTGCCAGCAGCTACTCCGGTCTAGCGGTGAGCACAGATACGCAGTATTTT. Translation gives CASSYSGLAVSTDTQYF.

V usage is TRBV29-1 and J usage is TRBJ2-1, with 11 bases fitting TRBD2. V lost 6 bases, J lost 8 bases, and 15 bases stayed unmatched. This CDR3 spans 16 amino acids. Germline V gene sequence: CDR1 SQVTM, CDR2 ANQGSEA. The CDR3 region is CSVAPLLAGGSDEQFF. The DNA for the CDR3 is TGCAGCGTGGCCCCCCTCCTAGCGGGAGGTTCTGATGAGCAGTTCTTC.

V is TRBV28 and J is TRBJ2-7; 7 positions match TRBD1. Germline-derived CDR1 and CDR2 are MDHEN and SYDVKM. CDR3 length: 16 amino acids. V dropped 5 bases and J dropped 1; count of bases not matched to a gene: 11. CDR3 loop: CASSLGGEGWSYEQYF. CDR3 coding DNA: TGTGCCAGCAGTCTAGGGGGCGAGGGTTGGTCCTACGAGCAGTACTTC. The whole variable domain, remainder taken from reference TRBV28 and TRBJ2-7, is DVKVTQSSRYLVKRTGEKVFLECVQDMDHENMFWYRQDPGLGLRLIYFSYDVKMKEKGDIPEGYSVSREKKERFSLILESASTNQTSMYLCASSLGGEGWSYEQYFGPGTRLTVT.

The genes are TRBV7-2 and TRBJ2-5; D not resolved. The CDR3 has 13 residues. Trimming took 1 base from V and 5 from J, leaving 8 bases between them. Per germline, CDR1 SGHTA and CDR2 FQGNSA. The DNA for the CDR3 is TGTGCCAGCAGCTTAGGGGCACTGGAGACCCAGTACTTC. This encodes CASSLGALETQYF.

The chain joins TRBV11-2 to TRBJ1-2; 9 positions match TRBD1. The CDR3 length is 16 residues. After removal of 2 bases from V and 4 bases from J, the junction contained 8 bases not matched to a gene. Germline V CDR1 and CDR2: SGHAT, FQNNGV. This chain's CDR3 is CASSLLATGGGYGYTF. The CDR3 region has the DNA TGTGCCAGCAGCTTATTGGCAACAGGGGGCGGCTATGGCTACACCTTC.

The gene calls are TRBV28 and TRBJ2-7; D is possibly TRBD1 (6 bases). Germline lookup yields CDR1 MDHEN and CDR2 SYDVKM. This CDR3 has 16 amino acids. The ends were cut back, 3 bases at V and 0 bases at J, with 15 bases in the middle. CDR3 coding DNA: TGTGCCAGCAGTTTTGTCTTAGGACAGAGCTCCTACGAGCAGTACTTC. Amino acid sequence: CASSFVLGQSSYEQYF.

This chain joins TRBV4-3 and TRBJ2-3; 7 bases agree with TRBD2. Germline V gene data show CDR1 as LGHNA and CDR2 as YSLEER. CDR3 length: 17 residues. Losses at the gene ends were 0 bases for V and 5 bases for J; bases not matched to a gene: 11. DNA of the CDR3: TGCGCCAGCAGCCAAGATGGGTCGGGGGACTACTTAGATACGCAGTATTTT. It specifies CASSQDGSGDYLDTQYF.

This clone was seen a handful of times. This chain uses TRBV11-2 with TRBJ2-1, with 7 bases fitting TRBD1. Germline CDR1 reads SGHAT; CDR2 reads FQNNGV. V was clipped by 6 bases and J by 14 bases; unmatched bases: 10. The CDR3 runs 12 residues. CDR3 in DNA: TGTGCCAGCAGTTGGACCGACAGGGAAAAGTTCTTC. Translation gives CASSWTDREKFF. Together with reference TRBV11-2 and TRBJ2-1, the CDR3 gives the full variable domain: EAGVAQSPRYKIIEKRQSVAFWCNPISGHATLYWYQQILGQGPKLLIQFQNNGVVDDSQLPKDRFSAERLKGVDSTLKIQPAKLEDSAVYLCASSWTDREKFFGPGTRLTVL.

This clone turned up a few times. The CDR3 bases are TGTGCCAGCAGCCCCCCCGGGAGGGTGGGGACCGGGGAGCTGTTTTTT. It translates to CASSPPGRVGTGELFF. The V gene is TRBV28, the J gene TRBJ2-2, with 8 nucleotides matching TRBD2. The J segment lost 5 bases and the V segment lost 6 bases, leaving 11 bases of the junction unmatched. The CDR3 runs to 16 residues. CDR1 and CDR2 from the germline V gene are MDHEN and SYDVKM.

This clone has just one count. CDR3 DNA: TGTGCCAGCAGCCCCCGGACAGGGGTCCCCCACGAGCAGTACTTC. Protein sequence: CASSPRTGVPHEQYF. The rearrangement uses TRBV9 and TRBJ2-7; 9 bases align to TRBD1. Trimming removed 4 bases from V and 5 bases from J; junction bases left unmatched: 10. CDR3 length: 15 amino acids. Germline loops: CDR1 SGDLS, CDR2 YYNGEE.

This rearrangement joins TRBV7-9 to TRBJ2-7; the D gene is possibly TRBD2 (6 bases). The ends were cut back, 4 bases at V and 2 bases at J, with 12 bases in the middle. CDR3 size: 14 residues. CDR1 SEHNR and CDR2 FQNEAQ come from the germline V gene (reference sequence). The CDR3 sequence: CASSYGLTAYEQYF. The CDR3 coding sequence is TGTGCCAGCAGCTACGGACTAACAGCCTACGAGCAGTACTTC. Based on the CDR3 plus reference TRBV7-9 and TRBJ2-7, the full variable domain is DTGVSQNPRHKITKRGQNVTFRCDPISEHNRLYWYRQTLGQGPEFLTYFQNEAQLEKSRLLSDRFSAERPKGSFSTLEIQRTEQGDSAMYLCASSYGLTAYEQYFGPGTRLTVT.

V and J are TRBV5-1 and TRBJ1-4; 9 bases are a match to TRBD1. The CDR3 runs to 13 residues. Trimming cost V 6 bases and J 6 bases; bases outside gene matches: 3. Germline-derived CDR1 and CDR2 are SGHRS and YFSETQ. CDR3 sequence: CASNRDRDEKLFF. The CDR3 nucleotides read TGCGCCAGCAACAGGGACAGGGATGAAAAACTGTTTTTT.

The chain recombines TRBV10-2 with TRBJ2-7; 8 bases are a match to TRBD1. Germline V gene data show CDR1 as WSHSY and CDR2 as SAAADI. The junction had 0 bases not matched to a gene; V was cut back by 8 bases and J by 3 bases. This CDR3 region has 11 residues. The CDR3 loop reads CASGQGYEQYF. The CDR3 nucleotides are TGCGCCAGCGGACAGGGCTACGAGCAGTACTTC.

This clone was seen a single time. The V gene is TRBV30, the J gene TRBJ2-1; 14 bases are shared with TRBD2. The V gene end was trimmed by 3 bases and the J gene end by 0 bases; junction bases not matched to a gene: 10. In germline, CDR1 is GTSNPN, CDR2 SVGIG (reference sequence). The CDR3 runs 19 residues. Written as DNA, the CDR3 is TGTGCCTGGAGAGGTGGACTAGCGGGAGGCCCGAGCTCCTACAATGAGCAGTTCTTC. Its protein product is CAWRGGLAGGPSSYNEQFF.